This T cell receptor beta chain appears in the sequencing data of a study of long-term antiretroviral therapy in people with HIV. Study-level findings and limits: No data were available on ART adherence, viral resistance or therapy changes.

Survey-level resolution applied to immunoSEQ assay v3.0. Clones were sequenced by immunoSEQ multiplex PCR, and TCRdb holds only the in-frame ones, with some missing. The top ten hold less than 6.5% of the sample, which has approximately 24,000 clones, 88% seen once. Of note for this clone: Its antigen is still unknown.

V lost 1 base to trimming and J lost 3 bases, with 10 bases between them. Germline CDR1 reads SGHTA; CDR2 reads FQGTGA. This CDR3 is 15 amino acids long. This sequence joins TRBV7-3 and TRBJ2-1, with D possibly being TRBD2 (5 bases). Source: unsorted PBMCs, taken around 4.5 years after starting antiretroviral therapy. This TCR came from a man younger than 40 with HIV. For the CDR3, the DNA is TGTGCCAGCAGCTTAAACCTAGCATACTACAATGAGCAGTTCTTC. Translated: CASSLNLAYYNEQFF. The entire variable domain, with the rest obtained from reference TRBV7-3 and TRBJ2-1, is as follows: GAGVSQTPSNKVTEKGKYVELRCDPISGHTALYWYRQSLGQGPEFLIYFQGTGAADDSGLPNDRFFAVRPEGSVSTLKIQRTERGDSAVYLCASSLNLAYYNEQFFGPGTRLTVL.